Sequencing of this T cell receptor beta chain was carried out in a study of shared clonotypes between healthy human individuals. About the research overall: Plates per donor: three CD4 naive, three CD4 memory, two CD8 naive, one CD8 memory.

Broader study findings: Estimated richness values were generally larger in naive subsets than in memory subsets. Among a few donors, about 4.6% of naive CD4 clonotypes were found in common.

Concerning this clone: Its antigen is not known.

In the original processing: ImmunoSEQ yielded junction-only sequences lacking quality scores, so filtering differed. Produced via immunoSEQ multiplex PCR; TCRdb's table is partial and in-frame only. The V and J calls and clone size come from that table; D and trimming were worked out from the DNA. The sample lists millions of clones, over 85% seen once, with 0.13% in the top ten. CDR1 is LGHNA, CDR2 YSLEER, per germline. Germline trimming cut 3 bases from V and 2 bases from J; bases unmatched to any gene: 10. This CDR3 is built from 16 residues. This receptor was taken from a young man in good health. The sample was naive CD4+ T cells sorted from blood. Subset indicated: CD45RA+ positively selected. The chain carries TRBV4-3 and TRBJ2-7, with 7 positions matching TRBD2. DNA for the CDR3: TGCGCCAGCAGCCAGGATAGCGGGCGGACCCCCTACGAGCAGTACTTC. Translated, it gives CASSQDSGRTPYEQYF.